These 8 T cell receptor beta chains were sequenced from one sample in a study of shared clonotypes between healthy human individuals. Some clones are missing from TCRdb's copy, which holds only in-frame ones; the method was immunoSEQ multiplex PCR. The sample lists more than 850,000 clones, approximately 80% seen once, with 0.5% to 0.6% in the top ten. The sequenced sample consisted of memory CD4+ T cells from PBMCs. Specified subset: CD45RA-negative fraction. Every receptor here comes from a young man in good health. Some clones in this sample may be carry-over from other donors' samples.

This chain connects TRBV7-2 to TRBJ2-3; 7 nucleotides align to TRBD2. Germline values: CDR1 SGHTA, CDR2 FQGNSA. CDR3 length: 16 residues. The V and J ends lost 2 bases and 4 bases, in that order; junction bases with no gene match: 9. The CDR3 region has the DNA TGTGCCAGCAGCTTACTCGGGGGAGGGATAGCAGATACGCAGTATTTT. It translates to CASSLLGGGIADTQYF.

The J gene is TRBJ1-4, the V gene TRBV30; a weak D match, TRBD1 (5 bases). The ends were cut back, 4 bases at V and 10 bases at J, with 19 bases in the middle. The CDR3 length is 14 residues. Per the germline V gene, CDR1 is GTSNPN and CDR2 is SVGIG (reference sequence). In DNA, the CDR3 is TGTGCCTGGACATACGACCCGACAGTAGGAAAACTGTTTTTT. This gives the protein CAWTYDPTVGKLFF.

CDR3 DNA sequence: TGTGCCAGTAGTTCAAGGACAGGGACGAGCAATCAGCCCCAGCATTTT. This sequence encodes CASSSRTGTSNQPQHF. The genes are TRBV19 and TRBJ1-5, with 8 bases fitting TRBD1. Per germline, CDR1 LNHDA and CDR2 SQIVND (reference sequence). With 5 bases clipped from V and 1 base from J, the junction kept 7 bases outside the gene matches. This CDR3 is 16 amino acids long.

The CDR3 DNA reads TGTGCCAGTAGGACACTAGCGGGAGGGGATACGCAGTATTTT. Amino acids: CASRTLAGGDTQYF. The chain combines TRBV19 with TRBJ2-3, with 13 bases identical to TRBD2. Germline CDR1 is LNHDA and CDR2 is SQIVND (reference sequence). The CDR3 has 14 residues. Germline trimming cut 6 bases from V and 6 bases from J; bases unmatched to any gene: 3.

V usage is TRBV5-1 and J usage is TRBJ2-7; D perhaps matches TRBD2 (6 bases). CDR1 and CDR2 (germline): SGHRS, YFSETQ. The CDR3 consists of 16 residues. V was clipped by 7 bases and J by 1 base, with 21 bases between them. The CDR3, as DNA: TGCGCCAGCGCCCCCCCGCCCAGCGGGCCATCCTACGAGCAGTACTTC. Amino acid sequence: CASAPPPSGPSYEQYF.

The genes are TRBV18 and TRBJ2-3; D is unresolved. The CDR3 contains 13 residues. Germline V gene sequence: CDR1 KGHSH, CDR2 LQKENI. V was shortened by 6 bases and J by 0 bases, with 7 bases between the two germline ends. In DNA form, the CDR3 reads TGTGCCAGCTCCCGGATTAGCACAGATACGCAGTATTTT. Translated, it gives CASSRISTDTQYF.

The chain combines TRBV5-4 with TRBJ2-2; D perhaps matches TRBD1 (6 bases). Germline V gives CDR1 SGHNT, CDR2 YYREEE (reference sequence). The length of the CDR3 is 15 residues. V lost 1 base and J lost 6, with 13 bases in between. The CDR3 loop is CASSLWAGESGELFF. DNA of the CDR3: TGTGCCAGCAGCTTGTGGGCAGGGGAGTCCGGGGAGCTGTTTTTT.

The chain has TRBV7-9 and TRBJ2-1; the match to TRBD1 covers 8 bases. Germline V gene lookup returns CDR1 SEHNR and CDR2 FQNEAQ (reference sequence). The CDR3 is 17 residues long. With V trimmed by 1 base and J by 3 bases, 8 bases remained unmatched. The CDR3 DNA follows: TGTGCCAGCAGCTTAGGACTCGGGACAGGCAGCTACAATGAGCAGTTCTTC. Protein sequence: CASSLGLGTGSYNEQFF.